This T cell receptor (beta chain) appears in the sequencing data of a study of T cells in Graves' hyperthyroidism and ophthalmopathy. Findings and caveats of the study: Model-based prediction identified ophthalmopathy a median roughly 6.1 months prior to its onset. Blood also held most thyroid clonotypes expanded beyond 0.001.

The study left out patients who had uncontrolled infection, other autoimmune disease, pregnancy or lactation. V gave up 3 bases and J gave up 0 bases, with 8 bases separating them. This CDR3 comprises 14 residues. Germline loops: CDR1 SGHVS, CDR2 FNYEAQ. TCR beta CDR3 regions were amplified from RNA. First-round RT-PCR targeting the TCR CDR3 was performed with the HTBI primer set. In TCRdb, the multiplex PCR reads were re-called with MiXCR into one record per CDR3 protein. The data show 90,000 to 120,000 distinct CDR3 sequences, 16% seen once. In this sample, this clonotype turned up many times. Its antigen is not identified.

Sequencing input: blood. This sequence originates from a woman aged 45-65 years with Graves' hyperthyroidism. The chain joins TRBV7-6 to TRBJ1-1; the D is unclear. CDR3 region: CASSFGRLNTEAFF. Written as DNA, the CDR3 is TGTGCCAGCAGCTTTGGCAGGTTGAACACTGAAGCTTTCTTT.